Listed below are T cell receptor beta chains from one sample, sequenced in a study of CD8+ T cells in alopecia areata. Repertoires were generated with immunoSEQ multiplex PCR, while TCRdb's copy carries only in-frame clones and drops some. The sample gives 110,000 or so clones, roughly two fifths of which show up once; roughly 3.2% is in the top ten. Sequenced material: CD4+ T cells sorted from blood. The receptors here all came from a human donor with alopecia areata. Each CDR3 is given with its conserved first and last residue. The D gene is left open where the match is weak. Some rows have no size entry. The others give once, few or many, or a class for an expanded clone.

cdr3_nt cdr3_aa v_call clone_size d_call j_call
TGCAGCGTTGTACTCGACTGGAGTTCTGAGCGTGGCTACACCTTC CSVVLDWSSERGYTF TRBV29-1 NA NA TRBJ1-2
TGTGCCAGCATCGACATAGGGGGCGGGACAGATACGCAGTATTTT CASIDIGGGTDTQYF TRBV7-8 NA TRBD1 TRBJ2-3
TGCAGCGTAGGACAGTTCCACGAGCAGTACTTC CSVGQFHEQYF TRBV29-1 few NA TRBJ2-7
TGTGCCAGCAGCTACCCCGAAGCGGGAGGTTCCGACAATGAGCAGTTCTTC CASSYPEAGGSDNEQFF TRBV7-9 few TRBD2 TRBJ2-1
TGTGCCAGCAGCCCGGGACCAGATACCGGGGAGCTGTTTTTT CASSPGPDTGELFF TRBV5-4 NA NA TRBJ2-2
TGTGCCAGCAGTTCACAGACCTTCCTCCACTTT CASSSQTFLHF TRBV25-1 NA NA TRBJ1-6
TGTGCCAGCAGCCAGGGACAGCAAAATCAGCCCCAGCATTTT CASSQGQQNQPQHF TRBV28 NA TRBD1 TRBJ1-5
TGTGCCAGTACAGGGCAGGGAAGATGGGGGGACACCGGGGAGCTGTTTTTT CASTGQGRWGDTGELFF TRBV19 NA NA TRBJ2-2
TGCGCCAGCAGCCAACCCGTGGGGGGACGCTATGGCTACACCTTC CASSQPVGGRYGYTF TRBV4-1 few NA TRBJ1-2
TGTGCCAGTACGGGACAGCCCTACAATGAGCAGTTCTTC CASTGQPYNEQFF TRBV14 NA TRBD1 TRBJ2-1
TGTGCCAGCAGCCCCATTGACGGGTTCCGCTCCGAGCAGTACTTC CASSPIDGFRSEQYF TRBV7-9 NA NA TRBJ2-7
TGTGCCAGCAGTTCCCTCGGCCGATCCTACGAGCAGTACTTC CASSSLGRSYEQYF TRBV28 NA NA TRBJ2-7
TGCGCCAGCAGCTCACGAGAGTCCTACGAGCAGTACTTC CASSSRESYEQYF TRBV4-3 NA NA TRBJ2-7
TGTGCCAGCAGCCCCCAGGGGAATCAGCCCCAGCATTTT CASSPQGNQPQHF TRBV7-9 NA NA TRBJ1-5
TGCGCCAGCAGCTCGGACAGGGGGCCATACAATGAGCAGTTCTTC CASSSDRGPYNEQFF TRBV5-1 once TRBD1 TRBJ2-1